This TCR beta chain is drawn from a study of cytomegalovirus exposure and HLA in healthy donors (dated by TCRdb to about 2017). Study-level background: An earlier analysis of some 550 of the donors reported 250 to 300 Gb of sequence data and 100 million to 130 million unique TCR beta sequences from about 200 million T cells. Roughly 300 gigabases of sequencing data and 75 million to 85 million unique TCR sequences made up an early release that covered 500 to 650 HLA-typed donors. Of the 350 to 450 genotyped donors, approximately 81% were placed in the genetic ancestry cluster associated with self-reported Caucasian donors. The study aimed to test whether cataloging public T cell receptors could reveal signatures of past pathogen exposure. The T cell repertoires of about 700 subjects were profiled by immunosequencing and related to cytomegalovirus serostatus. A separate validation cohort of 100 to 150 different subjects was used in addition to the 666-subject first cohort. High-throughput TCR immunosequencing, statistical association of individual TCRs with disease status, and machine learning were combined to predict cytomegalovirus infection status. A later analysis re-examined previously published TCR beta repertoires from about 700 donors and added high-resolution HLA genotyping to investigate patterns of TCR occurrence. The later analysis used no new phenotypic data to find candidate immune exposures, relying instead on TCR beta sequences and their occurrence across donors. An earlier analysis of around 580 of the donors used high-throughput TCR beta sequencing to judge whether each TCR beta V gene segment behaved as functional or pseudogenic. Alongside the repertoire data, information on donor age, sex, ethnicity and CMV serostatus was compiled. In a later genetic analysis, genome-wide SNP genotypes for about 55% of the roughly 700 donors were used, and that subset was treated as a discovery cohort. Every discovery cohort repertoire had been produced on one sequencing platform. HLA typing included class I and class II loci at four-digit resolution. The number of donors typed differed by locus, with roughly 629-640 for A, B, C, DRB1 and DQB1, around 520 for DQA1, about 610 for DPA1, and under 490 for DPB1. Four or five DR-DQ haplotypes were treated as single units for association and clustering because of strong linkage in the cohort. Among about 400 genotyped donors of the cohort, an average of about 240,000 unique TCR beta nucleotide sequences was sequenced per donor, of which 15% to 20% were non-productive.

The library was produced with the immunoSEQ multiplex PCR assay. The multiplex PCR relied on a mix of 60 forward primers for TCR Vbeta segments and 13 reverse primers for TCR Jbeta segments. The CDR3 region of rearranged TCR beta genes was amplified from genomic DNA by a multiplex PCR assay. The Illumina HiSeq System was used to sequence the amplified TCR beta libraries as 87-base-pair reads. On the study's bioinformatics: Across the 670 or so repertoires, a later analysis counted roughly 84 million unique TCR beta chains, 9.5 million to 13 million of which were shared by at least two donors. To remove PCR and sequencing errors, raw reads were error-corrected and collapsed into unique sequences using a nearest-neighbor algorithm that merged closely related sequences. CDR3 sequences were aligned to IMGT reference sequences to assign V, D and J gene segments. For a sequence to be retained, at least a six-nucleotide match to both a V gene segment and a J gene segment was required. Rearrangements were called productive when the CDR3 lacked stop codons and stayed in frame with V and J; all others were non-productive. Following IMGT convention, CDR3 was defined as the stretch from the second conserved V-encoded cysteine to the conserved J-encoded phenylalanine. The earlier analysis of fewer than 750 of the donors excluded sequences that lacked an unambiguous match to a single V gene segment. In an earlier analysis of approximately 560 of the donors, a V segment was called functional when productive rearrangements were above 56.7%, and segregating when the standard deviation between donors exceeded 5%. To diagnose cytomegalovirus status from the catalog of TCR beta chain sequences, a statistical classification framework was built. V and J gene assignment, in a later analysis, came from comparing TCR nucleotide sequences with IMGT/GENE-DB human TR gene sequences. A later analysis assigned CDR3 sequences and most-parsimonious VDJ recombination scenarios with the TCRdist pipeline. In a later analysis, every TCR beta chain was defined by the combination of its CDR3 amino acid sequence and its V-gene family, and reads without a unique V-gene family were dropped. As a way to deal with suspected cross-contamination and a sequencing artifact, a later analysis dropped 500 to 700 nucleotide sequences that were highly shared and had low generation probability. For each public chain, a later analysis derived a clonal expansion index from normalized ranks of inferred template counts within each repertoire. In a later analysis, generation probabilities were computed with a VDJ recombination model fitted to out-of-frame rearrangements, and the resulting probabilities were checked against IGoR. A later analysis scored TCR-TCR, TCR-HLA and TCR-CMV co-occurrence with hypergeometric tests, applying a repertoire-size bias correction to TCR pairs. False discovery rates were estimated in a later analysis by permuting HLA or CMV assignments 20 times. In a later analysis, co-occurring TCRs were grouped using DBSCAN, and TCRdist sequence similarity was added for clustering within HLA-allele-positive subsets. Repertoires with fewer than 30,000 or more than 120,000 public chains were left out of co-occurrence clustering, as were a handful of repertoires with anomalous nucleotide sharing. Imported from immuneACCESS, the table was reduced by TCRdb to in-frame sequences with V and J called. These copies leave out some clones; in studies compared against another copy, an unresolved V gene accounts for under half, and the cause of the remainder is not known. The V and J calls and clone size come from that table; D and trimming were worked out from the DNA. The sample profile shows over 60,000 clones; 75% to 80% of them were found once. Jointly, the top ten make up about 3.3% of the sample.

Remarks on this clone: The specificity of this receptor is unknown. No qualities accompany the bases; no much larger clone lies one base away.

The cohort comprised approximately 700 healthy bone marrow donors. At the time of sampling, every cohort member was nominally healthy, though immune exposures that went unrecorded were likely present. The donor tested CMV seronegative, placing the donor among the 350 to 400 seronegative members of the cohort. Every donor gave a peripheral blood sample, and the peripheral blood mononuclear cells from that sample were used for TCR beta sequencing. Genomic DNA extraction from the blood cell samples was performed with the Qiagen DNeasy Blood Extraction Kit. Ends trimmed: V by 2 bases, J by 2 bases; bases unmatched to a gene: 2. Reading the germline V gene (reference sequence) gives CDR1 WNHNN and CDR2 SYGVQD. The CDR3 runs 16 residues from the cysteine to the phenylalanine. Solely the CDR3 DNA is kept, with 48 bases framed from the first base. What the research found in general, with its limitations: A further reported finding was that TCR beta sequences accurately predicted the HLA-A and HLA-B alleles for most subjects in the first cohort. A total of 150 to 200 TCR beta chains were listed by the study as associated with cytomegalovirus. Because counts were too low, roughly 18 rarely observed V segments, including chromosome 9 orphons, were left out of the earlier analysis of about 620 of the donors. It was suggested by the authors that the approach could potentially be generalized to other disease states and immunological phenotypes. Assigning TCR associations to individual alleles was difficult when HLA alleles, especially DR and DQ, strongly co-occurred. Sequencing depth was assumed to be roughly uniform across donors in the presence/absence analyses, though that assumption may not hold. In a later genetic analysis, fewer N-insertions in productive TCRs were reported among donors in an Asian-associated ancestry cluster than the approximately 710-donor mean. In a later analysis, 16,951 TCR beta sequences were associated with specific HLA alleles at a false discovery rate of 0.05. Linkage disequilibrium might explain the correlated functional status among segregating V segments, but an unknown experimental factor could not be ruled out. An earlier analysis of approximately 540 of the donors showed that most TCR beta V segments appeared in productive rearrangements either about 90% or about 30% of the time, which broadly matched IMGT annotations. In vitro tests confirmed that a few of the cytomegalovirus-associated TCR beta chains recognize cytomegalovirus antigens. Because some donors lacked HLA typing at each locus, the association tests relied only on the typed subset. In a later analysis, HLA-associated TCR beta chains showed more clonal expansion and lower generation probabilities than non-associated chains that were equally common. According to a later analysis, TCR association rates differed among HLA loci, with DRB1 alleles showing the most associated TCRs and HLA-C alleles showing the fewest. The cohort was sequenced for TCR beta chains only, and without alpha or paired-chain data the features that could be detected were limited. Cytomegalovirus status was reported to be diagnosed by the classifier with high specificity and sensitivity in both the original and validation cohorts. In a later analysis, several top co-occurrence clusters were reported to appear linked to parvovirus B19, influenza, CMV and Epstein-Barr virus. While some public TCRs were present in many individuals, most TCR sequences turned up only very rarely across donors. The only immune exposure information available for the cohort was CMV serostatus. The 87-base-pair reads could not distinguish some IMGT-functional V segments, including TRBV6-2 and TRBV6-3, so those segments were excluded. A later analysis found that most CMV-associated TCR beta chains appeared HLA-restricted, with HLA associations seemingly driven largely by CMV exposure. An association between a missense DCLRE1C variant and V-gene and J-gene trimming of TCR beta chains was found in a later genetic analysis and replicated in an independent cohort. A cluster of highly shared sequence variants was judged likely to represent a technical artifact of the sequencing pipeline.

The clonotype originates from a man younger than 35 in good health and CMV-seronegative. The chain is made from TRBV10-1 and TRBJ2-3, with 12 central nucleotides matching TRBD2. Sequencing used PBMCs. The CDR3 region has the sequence CASSEGLAGNTDTQYF. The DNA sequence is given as TGCGCCAGCAGTGAGGGACTAGCGGGGAACACAGATACGCAGTATTTT.